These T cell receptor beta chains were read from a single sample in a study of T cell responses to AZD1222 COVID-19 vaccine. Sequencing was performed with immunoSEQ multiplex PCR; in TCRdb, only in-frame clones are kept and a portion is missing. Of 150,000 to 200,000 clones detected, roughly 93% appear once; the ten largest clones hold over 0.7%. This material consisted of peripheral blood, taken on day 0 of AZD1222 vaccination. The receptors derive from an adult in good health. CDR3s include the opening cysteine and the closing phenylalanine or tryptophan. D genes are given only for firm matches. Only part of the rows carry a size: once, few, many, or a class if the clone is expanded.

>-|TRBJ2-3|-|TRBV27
TGTGCCAGCATGTTCCGAGATACGCAGTATTTT
CASMFRDTQYF
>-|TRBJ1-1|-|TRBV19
TGTGCCAGTAGTATAGGTCCAGGATCTCCTGAAGCTTTCTTT
CASSIGPGSPEAFF
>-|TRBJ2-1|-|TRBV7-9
TGTGCCAGCAGCTTAGCCGGGTCTTACAATGAGCAGTTCTTC
CASSLAGSYNEQFF
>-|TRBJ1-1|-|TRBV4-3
TGCGCCAGCAGCCAAGATTATGCGACACTCAACACTGAAGCTTTCTTT
CASSQDYATLNTEAFF
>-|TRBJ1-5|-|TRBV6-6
TGTGCCAGCAGTCCAGGGTGGACAGATGGCTATCAGCCCCAGCATTTT
CASSPGWTDGYQPQHF
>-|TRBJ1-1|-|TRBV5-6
TGTGCCAGCACCCCGGTGGGCAGGGCTTTTGAAGCTTTCTTT
CASTPVGRAFEAFF
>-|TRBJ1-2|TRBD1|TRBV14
TGTGCCAGCAGCCCCCGGGACAGGTCGCAGTATGGCTACACCTTC
CASSPRDRSQYGYTF
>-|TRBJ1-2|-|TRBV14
TGTGCCAGCAGCCAAACAACAGGGTATCATGGCTACACCTTC
CASSQTTGYHGYTF
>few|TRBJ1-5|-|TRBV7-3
TGTGCCAGCAGCCCTCCCTCGGACACCTTAGGGCATAGCAATCAGCCCCAGCATTTT
CASSPPSDTLGHSNQPQHF
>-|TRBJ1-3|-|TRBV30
TGTGCCTGGATTACTTCTGGAAACACCATATATTTT
CAWITSGNTIYF
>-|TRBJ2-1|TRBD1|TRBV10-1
TGCGCCAGCGGGACAGGGACCGGATCCTACAATGAGCAGTTCTTC
CASGTGTGSYNEQFF
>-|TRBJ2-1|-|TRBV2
TGTGCCAGCTCCCCCGGCCTTTGGTCCTACAATGAGCAGTTCTTC
CASSPGLWSYNEQFF
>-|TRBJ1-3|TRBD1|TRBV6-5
TGTGCCAGCAGTCGGTCCAGGGGGAACACCATATATTTT
CASSRSRGNTIYF
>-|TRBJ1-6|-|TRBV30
TGTGCCTGGAGTGTACTTGGGAATTCACCCCTCCACTTT
CAWSVLGNSPLHF
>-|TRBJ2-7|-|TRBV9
TGTGCCAGCAGCGTAGATACGGGCAGCTTTGATTCTAACGAGCAGTACTTC
CASSVDTGSFDSNEQYF
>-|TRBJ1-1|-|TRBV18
TGTGCCAGCTCATCGCGGCAGAACACTGAAGCTTTCTTT
CASSSRQNTEAFF
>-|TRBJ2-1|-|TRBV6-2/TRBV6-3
TGTGCCAGCAGTTACCCAAATTGGCAGGTGGGCAGCAATGAGCAGTTCTTC
CASSYPNWQVGSNEQFF
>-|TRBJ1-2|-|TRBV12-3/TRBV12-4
TGTGCCAGCAGTTTTCAGGGTAGGGGCTACACCTTC
CASSFQGRGYTF
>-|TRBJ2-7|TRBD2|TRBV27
TGTGCCAGCACTCATAGCGGGGGGGACGACGAGCAGTACTTC
CASTHSGGDDEQYF
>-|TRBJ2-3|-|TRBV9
TGTGCCAGCACTGAGGCGTTGCAGAATGGGGCAGATACGCAGTATTTT
CASTEALQNGADTQYF
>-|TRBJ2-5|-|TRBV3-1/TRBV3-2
TGTGCCAGCAGCGGGGCCCTCGAGACCCAGTACTTC
CASSGALETQYF
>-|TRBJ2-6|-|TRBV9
TGTGCCAGCAGCGTAGGGCAGCGACTCGGCGCAGGGGCCAACGTCCTGACTTTC
CASSVGQRLGAGANVLTF
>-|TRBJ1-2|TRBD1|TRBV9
TGTGCCAGCAGGGGGTCCTTGGGACAGGGAGGCTATGGCTACACCTTC
CASRGSLGQGGYGYTF
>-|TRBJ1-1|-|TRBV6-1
TGTGCCAGCAGTGATGGGCAGTACACTGAAGCTTTCTTT
CASSDGQYTEAFF
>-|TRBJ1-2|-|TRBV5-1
TGCGCCAGCAGCTTGAGTTCAGGACGGAGTCGATTCTATGGCTACACCTTC
CASSLSSGRSRFYGYTF
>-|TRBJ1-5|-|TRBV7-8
TGTGCCAGCAGCTTAGCTGTCGGGGGAGATCAGCCCCAGCATTTT
CASSLAVGGDQPQHF
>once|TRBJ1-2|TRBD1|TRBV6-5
TGTGCCAGCAGCACCATGACAGGGAACTATGGCTACACCTTC
CASSTMTGNYGYTF
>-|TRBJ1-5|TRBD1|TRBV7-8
TGTGCCAGCAGCCAAGACAGGGACTCAGGGCCCCAGCATTTT
CASSQDRDSGPQHF
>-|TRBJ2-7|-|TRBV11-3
TGTGCCAGCAGCTCCGGGACACCCCCCTACGAGCAGTACTTC
CASSSGTPPYEQYF
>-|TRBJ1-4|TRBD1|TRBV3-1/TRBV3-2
TGTGCCAGCAGGATGAGGACAGGGGGTGGCGAAAAACTGTTTTTT
CASRMRTGGGEKLFF
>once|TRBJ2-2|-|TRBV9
TGTGCCAGCAGCGTAGACGGCAGGAACACCGGGGAGCTGTTTTTT
CASSVDGRNTGELFF
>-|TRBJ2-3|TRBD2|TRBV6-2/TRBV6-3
TGTGCCAGCAGTTTCGGGACTAGCGGGGGGGCAGATACGCAGTATTTT
CASSFGTSGGADTQYF
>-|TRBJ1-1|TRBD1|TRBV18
TGTGCCAGCTCACCACCGGGACAGACGTTGAACACTGAAGCTTTCTTT
CASSPPGQTLNTEAFF
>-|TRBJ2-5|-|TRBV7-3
TGTGCCAGCAGCTTACTGGGGGGAGCGGGAGAGACCCAGTACTTC
CASSLLGGAGETQYF
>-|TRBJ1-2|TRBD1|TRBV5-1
TGCGCCAGCAGCTTGGGAGGACAGGGTTATGGCTACACCTTC
CASSLGGQGYGYTF
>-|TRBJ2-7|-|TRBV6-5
TGTGCCAGCAGTTACTGGGGGAGCTCCTACGAGCAGTACTTC
CASSYWGSSYEQYF
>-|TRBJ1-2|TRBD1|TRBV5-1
TGCGCCAGCAGCGCGGGACAGGGGTCGGGCTACACCTTC
CASSAGQGSGYTF
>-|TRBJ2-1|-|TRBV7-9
TGTGCCAGCAGCAAGGACTGGGACAATGAGCAGTTCTTC
CASSKDWDNEQFF
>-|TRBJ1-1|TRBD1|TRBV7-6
TGTGCCAGCAGCTCGGGACAGGGCATGAACACTGAAGCTTTCTTT
CASSSGQGMNTEAFF
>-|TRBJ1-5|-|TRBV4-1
TGCGCCAGCAGCCAAGATCAGAGGTTTTACAATCAGCCCCAGCATTTT
CASSQDQRFYNQPQHF
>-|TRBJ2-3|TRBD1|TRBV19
TGTGCCAGTAGTAGGCCGAGGACAGGCCGAACAGATACGCAGTATTTT
CASSRPRTGRTDTQYF
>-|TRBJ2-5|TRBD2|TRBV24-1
TGTGCCACCAGTGATTTGCTCGGGGGGGCAGAGACCCAGTACTTC
CATSDLLGGAETQYF
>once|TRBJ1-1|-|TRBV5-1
TGCGCCAGCAGGCAAAGTCAGACAAACACTGAAGCTTTCTTT
CASRQSQTNTEAFF
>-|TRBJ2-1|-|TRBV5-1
TGCGCCAGCAGCTCAACCACCAGGAGCTCCTACAATGAGCAGTTCTTC
CASSSTTRSSYNEQFF
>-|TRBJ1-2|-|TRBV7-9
TGTGCCAGCAGCCTAGGTCCCAACTATGGCTACACCTTC
CASSLGPNYGYTF
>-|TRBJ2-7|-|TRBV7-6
TGTGCCAGCAGCTTTCGCGAGGGGGGGGTCGCCTACGAGCAGTACTTC
CASSFREGGVAYEQYF
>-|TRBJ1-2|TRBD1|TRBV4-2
TGTGCCAGCAGCCATGATCTTTCAGGGGGTTTTTATGGCTACACCTTC
CASSHDLSGGFYGYTF
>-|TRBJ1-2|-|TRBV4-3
TGCGCCAGCAGCCAATCTTGGGCGGGCAGGGACGATGGCTACACCTTC
CASSQSWAGRDDGYTF
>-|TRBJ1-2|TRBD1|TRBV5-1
TGCGCCAGCAGCTCCACAGGGGGCGCCCACTATGGCTACACCTTC
CASSSTGGAHYGYTF
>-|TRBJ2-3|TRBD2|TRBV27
TGTGCCAGCAGTTTAGCTAGCGGGGGGCGTATATATACGCAGTATTTT
CASSLASGGRIYTQYF
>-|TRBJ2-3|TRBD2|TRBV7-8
TGTGCCAGCAGCTTAGGCTTGCTAGCGGGGGGCGGAGATACGCAGTATTTT
CASSLGLLAGGGDTQYF
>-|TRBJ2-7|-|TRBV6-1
TGTGCCAGCAGTGAAAGGGGTCCGGGGGTGAAGGAAAGCGAGCAGTACTTC
CASSERGPGVKESEQYF
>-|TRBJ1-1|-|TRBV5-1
TGCGCCAGCAGGCCTTCTAACATGAACACTGAAGCTTTCTTT
CASRPSNMNTEAFF
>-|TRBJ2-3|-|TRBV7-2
TGTGCCAGCAGCTTCAGCACAGATACGCAGTATTTT
CASSFSTDTQYF